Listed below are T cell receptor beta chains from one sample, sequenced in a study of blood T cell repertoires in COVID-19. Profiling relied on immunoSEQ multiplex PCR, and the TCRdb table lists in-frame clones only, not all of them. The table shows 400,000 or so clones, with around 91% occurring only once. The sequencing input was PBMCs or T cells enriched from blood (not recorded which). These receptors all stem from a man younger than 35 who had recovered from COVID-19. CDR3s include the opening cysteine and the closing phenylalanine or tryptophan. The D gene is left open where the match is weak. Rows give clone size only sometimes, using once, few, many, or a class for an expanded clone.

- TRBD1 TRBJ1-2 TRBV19 CASTMRTGEGYTF TGTGCCAGTACCATGAGGACAGGGGAGGGCTACACCTTC
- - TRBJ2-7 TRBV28 CASSPHYEQYF TGTGCCAGCAGTCCCCACTACGAGCAGTACTTC
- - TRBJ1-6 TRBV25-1 CASRQTGTNSPLHF TGTGCCAGCAGACAAACAGGGACGAATTCACCCCTCCACTTT
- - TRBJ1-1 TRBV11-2 CASSLLTIGQIHTEAFF TGTGCCAGCAGCTTACTTACCATCGGACAGATTCACACTGAAGCTTTCTTT
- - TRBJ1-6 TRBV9 CASSETGRFSPLHF TGTGCCAGCAGCGAGACAGGAAGATTTTCACCCCTCCACTTT
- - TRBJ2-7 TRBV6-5 CASSLRSGDGYEQYF TGTGCCAGCAGTCTACGGTCAGGGGATGGTTACGAGCAGTACTTC
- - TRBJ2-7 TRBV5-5 CASRIKWGFYEQYF TGTGCCAGCAGAATCAAGTGGGGCTTCTACGAGCAGTACTTC
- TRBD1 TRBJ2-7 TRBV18 CASSPRDREYEQYF TGTGCCAGCTCACCACGGGACAGGGAATACGAGCAGTACTTC
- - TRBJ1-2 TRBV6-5 CASTQGVGYGYTF TGTGCCAGCACACAGGGTGTTGGCTATGGCTACACCTTC
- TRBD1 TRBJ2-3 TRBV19 CASSRTGDTDTQYF TGTGCCAGTAGTAGGACAGGGGACACAGATACGCAGTATTTT
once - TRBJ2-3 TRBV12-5 CASALTDTQYF TGTGCTAGTGCCCTCACAGATACGCAGTATTTT
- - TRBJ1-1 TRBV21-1 CASSMVTGVTEAFF TGTGCCAGCAGCATGGTAACAGGGGTCACTGAAGCTTTCTTT
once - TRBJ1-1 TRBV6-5 CASTILRGTEAFF TGTGCCAGCACCATCCTCAGGGGCACTGAAGCTTTCTTT
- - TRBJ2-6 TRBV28 CASNRRSGANVLTF TGTGCCAGCAATCGGAGGTCTGGGGCCAACGTCCTGACTTTC
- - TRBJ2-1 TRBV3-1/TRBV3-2 CASYGLNPNEQFF TGTGCCAGCTATGGGCTAAACCCCAATGAGCAGTTCTTC
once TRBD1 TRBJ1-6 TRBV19 CASGDRGQNSPLHF TGTGCCAGCGGGGACAGGGGGCAGAATTCACCCCTCCACTTT
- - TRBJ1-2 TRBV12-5 CASGPTASNYGYTF TGTGCTAGTGGACCCACAGCTTCTAACTATGGCTACACCTTC
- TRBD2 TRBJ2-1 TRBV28 CASSSPAGGLLEQFF TGTGCCAGCAGTTCCCCAGCGGGAGGGCTACTTGAGCAGTTCTTC
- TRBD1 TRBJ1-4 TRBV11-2 CASSLGRDRVF TGTGCCAGCAGCTTAGGGCGGGACAGAGTTTTT
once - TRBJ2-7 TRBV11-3 CASSLGPPVGHEQYF TGTGCCAGCAGCTTAGGACCCCCGGTGGGCCACGAGCAGTACTTC
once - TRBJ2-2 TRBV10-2 CASRAAGETGELFF TGCGCCAGCAGGGCAGCAGGGGAAACCGGGGAGCTGTTTTTT
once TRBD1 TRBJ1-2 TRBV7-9 CASSLAGGDYGYTF TGTGCCAGCAGCTTAGCAGGGGGCGACTATGGCTACACCTTC
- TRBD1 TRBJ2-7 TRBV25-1 CASQGTVTYEQYF TGTGCCAGCCAGGGGACAGTGACCTACGAGCAGTACTTC
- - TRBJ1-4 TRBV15 CATSRVIGPGAEKLFF TGTGCCACCAGCAGAGTAATAGGACCGGGAGCTGAAAAACTGTTTTTT
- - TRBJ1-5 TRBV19 CASSIDASAGPQHF TGTGCCAGTAGTATTGACGCGTCTGCAGGGCCCCAGCATTTT
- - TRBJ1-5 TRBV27 CASSLPGQGQPQHF TGTGCCAGCAGTTTACCAGGGCAGGGTCAGCCCCAGCATTTT
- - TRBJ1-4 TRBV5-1 CASSSQGQINEKLFF TGCGCCAGCAGCTCCCAAGGACAGATTAATGAAAAACTGTTTTTT
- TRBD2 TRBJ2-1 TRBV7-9 CASSARGGPIHYNEQFF TGTGCCAGCAGCGCCCGCGGGGGGCCGATCCACTACAATGAGCAGTTCTTC
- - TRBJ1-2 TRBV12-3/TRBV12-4 CASTPGQVYGYTF TGTGCCAGCACCCCGGGACAAGTCTATGGCTACACCTTC
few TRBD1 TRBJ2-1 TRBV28 CASSLGQGYVNEQFF TGTGCCAGCAGCCTTGGACAGGGCTACGTTAATGAGCAGTTCTTC
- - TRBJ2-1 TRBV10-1 CASSVGPRNEQFF TGCGCCAGCAGTGTCGGTCCCAGGAATGAGCAGTTCTTC
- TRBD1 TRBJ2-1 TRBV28 CASSDRGRLGNEQFF TGTGCCAGCAGTGACAGGGGGCGTTTGGGGAATGAGCAGTTCTTC
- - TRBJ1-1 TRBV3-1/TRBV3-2 CASSQGQWNTEAFF TGTGCCAGCAGCCAAGGACAGTGGAACACTGAAGCTTTCTTT
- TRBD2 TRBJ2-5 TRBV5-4 CASSLGRGSSNSQYF TGTGCCAGCAGCTTGGGGCGGGGGTCCTCCAATTCCCAGTACTTC
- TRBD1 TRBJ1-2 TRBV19 CASSASETGGSNGYTF TGTGCCAGTAGTGCCTCGGAGACAGGGGGCTCCAATGGCTACACCTTC
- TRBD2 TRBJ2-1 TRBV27 CASSPGASGYNEQFF TGTGCCAGCAGTCCCGGGGCTAGCGGATACAATGAGCAGTTCTTC